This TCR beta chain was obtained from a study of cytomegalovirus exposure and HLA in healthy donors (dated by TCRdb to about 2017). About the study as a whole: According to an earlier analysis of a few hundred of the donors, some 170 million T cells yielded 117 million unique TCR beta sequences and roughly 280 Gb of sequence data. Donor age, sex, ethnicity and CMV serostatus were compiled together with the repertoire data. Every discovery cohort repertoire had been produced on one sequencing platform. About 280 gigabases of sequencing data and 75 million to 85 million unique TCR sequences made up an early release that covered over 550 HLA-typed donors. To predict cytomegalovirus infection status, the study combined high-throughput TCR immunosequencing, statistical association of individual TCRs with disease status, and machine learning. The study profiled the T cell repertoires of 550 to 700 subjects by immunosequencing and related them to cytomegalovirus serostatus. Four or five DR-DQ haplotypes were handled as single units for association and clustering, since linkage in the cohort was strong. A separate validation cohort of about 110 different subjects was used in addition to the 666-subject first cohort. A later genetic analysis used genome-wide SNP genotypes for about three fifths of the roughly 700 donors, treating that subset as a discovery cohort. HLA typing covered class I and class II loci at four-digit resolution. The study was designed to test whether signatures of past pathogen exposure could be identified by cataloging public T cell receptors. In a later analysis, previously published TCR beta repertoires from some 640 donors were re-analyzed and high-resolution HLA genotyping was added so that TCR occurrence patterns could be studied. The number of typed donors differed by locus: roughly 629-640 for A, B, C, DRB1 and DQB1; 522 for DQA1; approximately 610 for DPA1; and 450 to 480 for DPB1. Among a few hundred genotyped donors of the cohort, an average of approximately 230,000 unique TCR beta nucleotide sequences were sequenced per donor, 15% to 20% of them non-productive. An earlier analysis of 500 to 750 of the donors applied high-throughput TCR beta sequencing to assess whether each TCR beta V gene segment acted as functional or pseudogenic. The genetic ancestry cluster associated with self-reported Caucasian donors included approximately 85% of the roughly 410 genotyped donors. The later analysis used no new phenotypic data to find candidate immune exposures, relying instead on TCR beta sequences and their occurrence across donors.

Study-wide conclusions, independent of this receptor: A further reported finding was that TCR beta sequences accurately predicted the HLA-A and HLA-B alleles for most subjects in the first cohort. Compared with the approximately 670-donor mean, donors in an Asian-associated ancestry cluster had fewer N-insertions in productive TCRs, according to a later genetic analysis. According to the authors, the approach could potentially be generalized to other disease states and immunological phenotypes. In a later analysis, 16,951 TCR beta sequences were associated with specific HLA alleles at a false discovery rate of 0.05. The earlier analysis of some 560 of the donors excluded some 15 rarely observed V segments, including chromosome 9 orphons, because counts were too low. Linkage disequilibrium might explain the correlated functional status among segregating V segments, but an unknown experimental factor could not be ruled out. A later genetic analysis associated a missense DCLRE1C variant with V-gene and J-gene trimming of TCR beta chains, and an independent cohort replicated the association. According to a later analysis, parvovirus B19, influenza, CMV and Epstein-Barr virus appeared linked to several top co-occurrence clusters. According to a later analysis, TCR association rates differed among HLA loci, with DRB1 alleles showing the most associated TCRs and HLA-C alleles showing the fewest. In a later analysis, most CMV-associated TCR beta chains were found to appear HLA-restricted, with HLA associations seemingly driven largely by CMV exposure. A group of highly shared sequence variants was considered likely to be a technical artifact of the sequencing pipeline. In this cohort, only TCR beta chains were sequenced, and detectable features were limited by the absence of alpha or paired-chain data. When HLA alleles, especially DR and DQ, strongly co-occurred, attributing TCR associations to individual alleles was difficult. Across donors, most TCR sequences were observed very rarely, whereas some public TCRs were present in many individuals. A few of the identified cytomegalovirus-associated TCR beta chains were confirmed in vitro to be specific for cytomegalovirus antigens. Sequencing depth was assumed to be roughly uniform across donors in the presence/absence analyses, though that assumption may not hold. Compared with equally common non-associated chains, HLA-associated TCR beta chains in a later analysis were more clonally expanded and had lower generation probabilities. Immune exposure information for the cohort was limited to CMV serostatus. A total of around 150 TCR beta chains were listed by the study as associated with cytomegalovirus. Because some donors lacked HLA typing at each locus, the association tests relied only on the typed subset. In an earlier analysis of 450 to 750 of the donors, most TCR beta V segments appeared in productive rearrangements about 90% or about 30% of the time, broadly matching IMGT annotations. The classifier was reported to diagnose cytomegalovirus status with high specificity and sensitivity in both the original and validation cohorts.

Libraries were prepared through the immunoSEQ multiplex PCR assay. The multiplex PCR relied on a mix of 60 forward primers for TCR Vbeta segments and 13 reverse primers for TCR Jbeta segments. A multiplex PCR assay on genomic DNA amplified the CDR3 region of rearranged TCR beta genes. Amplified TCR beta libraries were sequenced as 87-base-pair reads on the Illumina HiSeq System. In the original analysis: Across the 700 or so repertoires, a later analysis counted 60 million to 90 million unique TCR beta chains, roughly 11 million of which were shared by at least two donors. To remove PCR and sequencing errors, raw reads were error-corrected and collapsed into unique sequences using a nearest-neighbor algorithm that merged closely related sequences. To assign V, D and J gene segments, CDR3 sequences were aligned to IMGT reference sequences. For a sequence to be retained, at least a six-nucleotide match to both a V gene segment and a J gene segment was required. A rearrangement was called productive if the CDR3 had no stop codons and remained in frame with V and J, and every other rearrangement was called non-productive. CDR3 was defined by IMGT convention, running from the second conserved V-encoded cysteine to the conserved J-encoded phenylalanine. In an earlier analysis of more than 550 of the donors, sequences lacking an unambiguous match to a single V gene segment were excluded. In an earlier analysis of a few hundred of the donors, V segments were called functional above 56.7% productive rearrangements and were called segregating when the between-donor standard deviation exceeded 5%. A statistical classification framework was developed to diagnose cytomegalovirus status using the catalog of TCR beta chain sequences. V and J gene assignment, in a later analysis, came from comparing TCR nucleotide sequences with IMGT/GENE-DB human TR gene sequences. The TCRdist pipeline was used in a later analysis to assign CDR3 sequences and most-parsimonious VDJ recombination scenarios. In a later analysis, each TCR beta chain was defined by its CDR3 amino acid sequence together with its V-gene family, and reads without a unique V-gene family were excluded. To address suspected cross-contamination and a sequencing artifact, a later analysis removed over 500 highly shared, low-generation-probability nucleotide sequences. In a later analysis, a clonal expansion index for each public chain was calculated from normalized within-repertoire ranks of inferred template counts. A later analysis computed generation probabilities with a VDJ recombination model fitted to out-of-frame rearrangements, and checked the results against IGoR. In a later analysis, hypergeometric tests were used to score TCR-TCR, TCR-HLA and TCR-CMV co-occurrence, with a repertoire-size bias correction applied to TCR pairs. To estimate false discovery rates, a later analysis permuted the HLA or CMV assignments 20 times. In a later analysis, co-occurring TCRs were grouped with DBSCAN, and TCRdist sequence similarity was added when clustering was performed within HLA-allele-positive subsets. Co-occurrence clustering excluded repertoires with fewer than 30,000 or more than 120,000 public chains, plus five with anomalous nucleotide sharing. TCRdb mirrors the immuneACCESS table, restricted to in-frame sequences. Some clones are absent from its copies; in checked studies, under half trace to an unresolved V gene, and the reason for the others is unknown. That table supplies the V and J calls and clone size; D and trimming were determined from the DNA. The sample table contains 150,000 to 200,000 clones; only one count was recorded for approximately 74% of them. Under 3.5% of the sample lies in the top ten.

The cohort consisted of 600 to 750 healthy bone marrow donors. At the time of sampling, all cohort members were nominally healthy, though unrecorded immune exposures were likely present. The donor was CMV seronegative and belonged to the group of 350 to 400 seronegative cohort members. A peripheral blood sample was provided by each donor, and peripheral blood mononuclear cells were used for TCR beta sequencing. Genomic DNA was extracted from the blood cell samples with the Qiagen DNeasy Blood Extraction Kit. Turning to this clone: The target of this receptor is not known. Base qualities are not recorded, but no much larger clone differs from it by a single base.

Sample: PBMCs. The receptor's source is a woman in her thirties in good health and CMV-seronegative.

The nucleotides are TGTGCCAGCAGCTTAGGAGGGACAGCCTACGAGCAGTACTTC. Its translation is CASSLGGTAYEQYF. The rearranged chain carries TRBV7-2 and TRBJ2-7; 7 bases in between match TRBD1. V loses 1 base at its end and J loses 2 bases; junction bases beyond the gene matches: 2. The CDR3 runs 14 amino acids, cysteine and phenylalanine included. Kept here is only the CDR3 DNA, which spans 42 bases and is read in frame from base 1. CDR1 and CDR2, looked up from the germline V gene, are SGHTA and FQGNSA.